This T cell receptor beta chain was identified during a study of cytomegalovirus exposure and HLA in healthy donors. This clone was counted once. Its antigen remains unidentified. Findings and limits, study-wide: Reportedly, diagnosis of cytomegalovirus status by the classifier showed high specificity and sensitivity. Cytomegalovirus-associated status was assigned to around 160 TCR beta chains. The authors confirmed in vitro that three CMV-associated chains were specific for CMV antigens.

Germline V gene lookup returns CDR1 SQVTM and CDR2 ANQGSEA. The CDR3 is 15 residues long. Deletions cut 6 bases from V and 6 bases from J, with 23 bases between. Donors were drawn from the approximately 110-subject validation cohort, separate from the roughly 700-subject first cohort. TCRdb keeps only in-frame clones here, not all; method: immunoSEQ multiplex PCR. Here the sample spans 150,000 to 200,000 clones, roughly 85% being singletons. The specimen sequenced was PBMCs. This sequence originates from a man in his late teens or twenties in good health and CMV-seropositive. The chain joins TRBV29-1 to TRBJ1-2, with TRBD1 as a possible D gene (5 bases). CDR3 sequence: CSVTGGDLSSHGYTF. The CDR3 coding sequence is TGCAGCGTCACTGGGGGGGACCTTTCGAGTCATGGCTACACCTTC.